Each of the 7 T cell receptor beta chains below was sequenced from the same sample in a study of blood T cell repertoires in COVID-19 (dated by TCRdb to the early 2020s). The library was obtained by the immunoSEQ multiplex PCR assay. TCRdb holds this immuneACCESS table with in-frame rearrangements only. Some clones are missing; in checked studies, unresolved V genes explain under half, and the rest has no known cause. The sample has some 420,000 clones on record, approximately 90% of them singletons. Clones ranked in the top ten supply 0.9% to 1.2% of the sample. The sequenced material came from PBMCs or T cells enriched from blood (not recorded which). These receptors came from a man aged 25-45 years who had recovered from COVID-19.

V and J are TRBV12-5 and TRBJ2-7; maybe TRBD1 (5 bases). There are 12 residues in the CDR3. V was cut by 10 bases and J by 4 bases, with 14 bases left in between. The germline V gene has CDR1 LGHNT and CDR2 FRNRAP. This chain's CDR3 is CATTRGLYEQYF. CDR3 DNA sequence: TGTGCTACAACAAGGGGTTTGTACGAGCAGTACTTC.

The CDR3 nucleotides read TGTGCCAGCAGTACAGGGTCCGGGGATGAAAAACTGTTTTTT. Protein product: CASSTGSGDEKLFF. V usage is TRBV28 and J usage is TRBJ1-4; maybe TRBD1 (6 bases). The V gene lost 5 bases and the J gene lost 6 bases, with 13 bases spanning the gap. The length of the CDR3 is 14 residues. Germline-derived CDR1 and CDR2 are MDHEN and SYDVKM.

The chain employs TRBV6-4 and TRBJ1-1, with TRBD1 matching over 7 bases. This CDR3 spans 13 amino acids. V dropped 5 bases and J dropped 5; count of bases not matched to a gene: 5. Germline CDR1 MRHNA, CDR2 SNTAGT. CDR3 sequence reads: CASSSQGRTEAFF. The CDR3 nucleotides are TGTGCCAGCAGTTCACAGGGGCGAACTGAAGCTTTCTTT.

The chain recombines TRBV6-5 with TRBJ2-7; 7 bases line up with TRBD1. CDR3 size: 15 residues. Trimming cost V 2 bases and J 2 bases; bases outside gene matches: 6. CDR1 MNHEY and CDR2 SVGAGI come from the germline V gene. The CDR3, as DNA: TGTGCCAGCAGTTACCCCGACAGGGAAGCCTACGAGCAGTACTTC. Translation gives CASSYPDREAYEQYF.

This clone has only one observation. Distinct nucleotide sequences in the sample also encode this CDR3. This sequence joins TRBV7-2 and TRBJ2-1; 11 positions match TRBD2. The V and J ends lost 4 bases and 2 bases, in that order; junction bases with no gene match: 1. The germline V gene encodes CDR1 SGHTA and CDR2 FQGNSA. CDR3 length: 15 residues. In DNA form, the CDR3 reads TGTGCCAGCAGCTGGGGACTAGCGGCCTACAATGAGCAGTTCTTC. Amino acid sequence: CASSWGLAAYNEQFF.

Concerning this clone itself: Germline and junction disagree at one end, which may indicate a read error. This chain connects TRBV14 to TRBJ2-1; 8 bases agree with TRBD1. The CDR3 consists of 14 residues. Germline CDR1 reads SGHDN; CDR2 reads FVKESK. The CDR3 DNA sequence: TGTGCCAGCAGTCAAGGTCAGGGGGCCTATGAGCAGTTCTTC. Protein: CASSQGQGAYEQFF.

The V gene is TRBV27, the J gene TRBJ1-2; unclear D gene. Per the germline V gene, CDR1 is MNHEY and CDR2 is SMNVEV (reference sequence). This CDR3 has 15 amino acids. V gave up 3 bases and J gave up 0 bases, with 11 bases separating them. The CDR3 reads CASSFGGATNYGYTF. CDR3 nucleotides: TGTGCCAGCAGTTTTGGCGGAGCGACTAACTATGGCTACACCTTC.